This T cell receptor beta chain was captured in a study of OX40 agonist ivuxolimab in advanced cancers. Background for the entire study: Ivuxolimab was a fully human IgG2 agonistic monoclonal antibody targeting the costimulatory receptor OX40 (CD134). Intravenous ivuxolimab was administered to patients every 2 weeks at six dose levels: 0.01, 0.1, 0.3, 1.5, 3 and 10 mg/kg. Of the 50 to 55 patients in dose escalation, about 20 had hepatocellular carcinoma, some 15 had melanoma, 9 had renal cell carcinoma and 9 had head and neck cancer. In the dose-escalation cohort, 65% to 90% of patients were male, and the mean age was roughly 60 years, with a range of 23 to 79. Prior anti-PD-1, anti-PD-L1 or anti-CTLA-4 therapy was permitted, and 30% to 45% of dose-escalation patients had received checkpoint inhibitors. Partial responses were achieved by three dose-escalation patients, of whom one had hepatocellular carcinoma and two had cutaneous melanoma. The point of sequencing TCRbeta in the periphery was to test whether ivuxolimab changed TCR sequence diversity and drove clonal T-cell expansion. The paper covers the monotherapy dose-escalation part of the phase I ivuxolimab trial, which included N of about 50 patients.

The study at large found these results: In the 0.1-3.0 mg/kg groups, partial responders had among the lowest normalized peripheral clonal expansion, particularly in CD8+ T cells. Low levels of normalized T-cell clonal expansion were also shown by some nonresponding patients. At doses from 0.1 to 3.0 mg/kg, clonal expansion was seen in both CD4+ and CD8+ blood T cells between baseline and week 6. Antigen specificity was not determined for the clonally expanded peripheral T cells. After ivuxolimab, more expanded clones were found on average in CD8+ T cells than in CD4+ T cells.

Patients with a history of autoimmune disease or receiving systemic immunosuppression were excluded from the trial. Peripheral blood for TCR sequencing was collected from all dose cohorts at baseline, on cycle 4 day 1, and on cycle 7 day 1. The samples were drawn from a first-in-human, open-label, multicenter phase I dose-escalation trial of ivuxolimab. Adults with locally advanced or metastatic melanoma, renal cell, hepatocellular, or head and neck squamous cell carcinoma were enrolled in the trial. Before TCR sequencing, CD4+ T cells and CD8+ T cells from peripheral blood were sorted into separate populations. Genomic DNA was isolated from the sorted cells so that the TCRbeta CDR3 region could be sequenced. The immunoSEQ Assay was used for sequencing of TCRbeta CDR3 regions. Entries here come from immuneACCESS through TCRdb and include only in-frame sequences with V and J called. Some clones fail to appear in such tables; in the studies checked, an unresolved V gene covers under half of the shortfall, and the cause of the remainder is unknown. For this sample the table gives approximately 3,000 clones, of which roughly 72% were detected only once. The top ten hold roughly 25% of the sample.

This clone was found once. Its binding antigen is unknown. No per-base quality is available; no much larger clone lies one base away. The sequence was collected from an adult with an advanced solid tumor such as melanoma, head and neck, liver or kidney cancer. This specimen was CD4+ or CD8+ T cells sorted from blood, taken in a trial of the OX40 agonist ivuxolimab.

The CDR3 here reads CASSDSAGGPTDTQYF. The DNA reads as follows: TGTGCCAGCAGTGACTCGGCGGGAGGGCCCACAGATACGCAGTATTTT. The rearranged chain carries TRBV6-4 and TRBJ2-3; 9 bases in the middle match TRBD2. Compared with germline, V lacks 0 bases and J lacks 2 bases; bases without a gene match: 3. The CDR3 contains 16 residues, cysteine and phenylalanine counted. Here the CDR3 DNA is all that survives: 48 bases in frame from base 1. Taken from the germline V gene, the CDR1 and CDR2 loops are MRHNA and SNTAGT.